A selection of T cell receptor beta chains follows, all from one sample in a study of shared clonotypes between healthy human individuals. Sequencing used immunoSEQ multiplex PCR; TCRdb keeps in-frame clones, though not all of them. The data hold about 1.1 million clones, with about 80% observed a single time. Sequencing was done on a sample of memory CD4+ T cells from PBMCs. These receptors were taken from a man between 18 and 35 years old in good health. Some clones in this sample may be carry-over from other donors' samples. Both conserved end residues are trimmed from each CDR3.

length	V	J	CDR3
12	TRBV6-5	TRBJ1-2	ASNSGGLGYGYT
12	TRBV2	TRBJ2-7	ASSPPLQGSEQY
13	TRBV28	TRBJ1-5	ASSPHREGNQPQH
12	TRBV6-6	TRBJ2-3	ASLRTRHPDTQY
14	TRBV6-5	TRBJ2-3	ASSYSQGGTVDTQY
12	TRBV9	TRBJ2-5	ASSVEGVGETQY
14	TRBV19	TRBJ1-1	ASSIPAGVGNTEAF
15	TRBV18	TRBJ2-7	ASSPKGSAGSTYEQY
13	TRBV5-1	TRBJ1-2	ASRIPRTGDYGYT
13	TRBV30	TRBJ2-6	AWSPSWGGANVLT
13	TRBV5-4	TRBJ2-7	ASSLGLGVGYEQY
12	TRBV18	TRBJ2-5	ASSPPTSVGDQY
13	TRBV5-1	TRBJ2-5	ASSSDPGAQETQY
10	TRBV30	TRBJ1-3	AWGWSGNTIY